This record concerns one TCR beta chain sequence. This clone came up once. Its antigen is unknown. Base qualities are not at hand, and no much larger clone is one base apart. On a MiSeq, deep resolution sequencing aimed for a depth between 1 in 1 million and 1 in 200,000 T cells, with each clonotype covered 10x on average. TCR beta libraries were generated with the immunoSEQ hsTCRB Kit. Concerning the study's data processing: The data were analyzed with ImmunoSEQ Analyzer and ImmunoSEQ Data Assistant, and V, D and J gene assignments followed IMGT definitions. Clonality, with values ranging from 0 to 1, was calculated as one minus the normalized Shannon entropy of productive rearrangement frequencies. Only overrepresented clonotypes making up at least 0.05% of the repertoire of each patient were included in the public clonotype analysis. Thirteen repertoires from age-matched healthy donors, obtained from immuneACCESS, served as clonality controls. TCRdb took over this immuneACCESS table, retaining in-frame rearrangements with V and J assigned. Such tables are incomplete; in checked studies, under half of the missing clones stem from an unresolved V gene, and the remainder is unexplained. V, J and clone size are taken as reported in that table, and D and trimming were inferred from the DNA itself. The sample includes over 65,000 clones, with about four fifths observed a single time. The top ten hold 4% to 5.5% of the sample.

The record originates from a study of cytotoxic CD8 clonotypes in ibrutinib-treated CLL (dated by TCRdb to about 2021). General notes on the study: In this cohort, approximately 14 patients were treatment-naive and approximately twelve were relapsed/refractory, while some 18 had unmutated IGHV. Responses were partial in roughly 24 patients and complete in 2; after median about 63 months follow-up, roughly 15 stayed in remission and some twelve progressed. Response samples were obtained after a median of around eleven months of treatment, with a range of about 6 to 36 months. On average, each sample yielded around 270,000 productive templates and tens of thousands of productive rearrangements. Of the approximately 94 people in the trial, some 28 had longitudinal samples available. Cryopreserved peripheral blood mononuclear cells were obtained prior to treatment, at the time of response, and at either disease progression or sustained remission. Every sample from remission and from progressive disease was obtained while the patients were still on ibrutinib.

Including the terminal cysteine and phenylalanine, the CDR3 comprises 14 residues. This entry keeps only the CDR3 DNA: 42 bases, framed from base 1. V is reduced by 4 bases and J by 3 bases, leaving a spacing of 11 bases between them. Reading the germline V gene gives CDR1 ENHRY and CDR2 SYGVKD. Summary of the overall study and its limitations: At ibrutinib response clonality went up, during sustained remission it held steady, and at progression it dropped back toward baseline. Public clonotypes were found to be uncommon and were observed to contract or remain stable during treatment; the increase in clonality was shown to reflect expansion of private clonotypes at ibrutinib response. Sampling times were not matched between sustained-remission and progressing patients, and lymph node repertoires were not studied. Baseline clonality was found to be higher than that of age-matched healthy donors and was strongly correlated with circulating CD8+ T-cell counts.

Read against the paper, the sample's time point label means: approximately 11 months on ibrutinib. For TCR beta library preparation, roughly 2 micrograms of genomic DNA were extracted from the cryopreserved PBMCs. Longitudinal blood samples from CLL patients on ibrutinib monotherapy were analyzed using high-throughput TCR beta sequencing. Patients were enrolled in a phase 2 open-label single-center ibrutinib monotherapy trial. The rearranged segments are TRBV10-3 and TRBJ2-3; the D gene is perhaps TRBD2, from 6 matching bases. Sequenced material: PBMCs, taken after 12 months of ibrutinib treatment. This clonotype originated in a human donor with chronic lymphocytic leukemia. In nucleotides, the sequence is TGTGCCATCAGTGGGGGGGAGTGGACAGATACGCAGTATTTT. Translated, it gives CAISGGEWTDTQYF.